This T cell receptor beta chain was captured by sequencing in a study of post-analysis software for immune sequencing data. Study context: Recorded subtypes: relapsing-remitting, secondary progressive, progressive-relapsing; some patients unannotated.

The V end lost 3 bases, the J end lost 2 bases, and 7 bases lay between the germline ends. CDR3 length equals 12 residues. CDR1 is SQVTM, CDR2 ANQGSEA, per germline. On this clonotype: Its antigen is unknown.

Findings and limits, study-wide: Patients carried roughly five TRBV segments more frequently than controls did, and TRBV5-6, TRBV5-1 and TRBV20-1 were among them. Strong co-clustering by F measure was seen for same-batch samples. People with multiple sclerosis had a significantly lower normalized Chao1 diversity than controls did.

Incorporated into the TCR beta cDNA libraries were unique molecular identifiers, which served to reduce PCR and sequencing biases. Each CDR3 protein is one row after TCRdb ran MiXCR on the PCR reads. Of roughly 650,000 distinct CDR3 sequences listed, around 60% were seen once; the top ten hold around 10%. V and J are TRBV29-1 and TRBJ2-5; D remains unclear. The sample taken for sequencing was blood. The TCR comes from a girl under 10 years old with multiple sclerosis. CDR3 amino acids: CSVETVQETQYF. As DNA, the CDR3 is TGCAGCGTTGAGACGGTGCAAGAGACCCAGTACTTC.